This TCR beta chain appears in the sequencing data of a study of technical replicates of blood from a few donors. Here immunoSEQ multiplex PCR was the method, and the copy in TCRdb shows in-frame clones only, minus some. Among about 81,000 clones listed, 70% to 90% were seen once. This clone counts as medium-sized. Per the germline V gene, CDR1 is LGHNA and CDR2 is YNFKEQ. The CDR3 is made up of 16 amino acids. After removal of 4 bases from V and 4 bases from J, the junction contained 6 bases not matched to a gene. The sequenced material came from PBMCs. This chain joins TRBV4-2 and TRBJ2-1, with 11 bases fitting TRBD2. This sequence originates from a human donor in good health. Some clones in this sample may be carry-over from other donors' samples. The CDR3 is CASSRDTSGSYNEQFF. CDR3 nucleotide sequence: TGTGCCAGCAGCCGCGATACTAGCGGGAGTTACAATGAGCAGTTCTTC.